Listed below are T cell receptor beta chains from one sample, sequenced in a study of cytomegalovirus exposure and HLA in healthy donors. The method was immunoSEQ multiplex PCR; TCRdb's version includes in-frame clones alone and lacks a portion of them. Its listing shows about 39,000 clones. What was sequenced was PBMCs. The receptors stem from a woman aged 25-40 years in good health and CMV-seropositive. Both conserved end residues are part of each CDR3. The order of the fields is J gene, V gene, CDR3 protein.

J: TRBJ2-5
V: TRBV15
CDR3: CATSRDPEGFRETQYF

J: TRBJ2-7
V: TRBV20-1
CDR3: CSARKEYEQYF

J: TRBJ1-1
V: TRBV27
CDR3: CASSKGQGLGTEAFF

J: TRBJ2-7
V: TRBV5-1
CDR3: CASSFRDRGYEQYF

J: TRBJ1-6
V: TRBV19
CDR3: CASSTAEPSSYNSPLHF

J: TRBJ2-1
V: TRBV19
CDR3: CASSIQVSPEQFF

J: TRBJ1-6
V: TRBV10-1
CDR3: CASSESGTGGNSPLHF

J: TRBJ1-1
V: TRBV7-8
CDR3: CASSLPEGEAFF

J: TRBJ1-2
V: TRBV29-1
CDR3: CSVEFSRAGYTF

J: TRBJ2-2
V: TRBV7-2
CDR3: CASSLAGGRVTGELFF

J: TRBJ2-5
V: TRBV2
CDR3: CASSTGGGAQYF

J: TRBJ1-4
V: TRBV2
CDR3: CASSDREVLEKLFF

J: TRBJ1-4
V: TRBV2
CDR3: CASSFGQGGEKLFF

J: TRBJ2-7
V: TRBV7-8
CDR3: CASSLAGGPYEQYF

J: TRBJ1-5
V: TRBV5-5
CDR3: CASNCNRDRGLIYQPQHF

J: TRBJ2-5
V: TRBV5-1
CDR3: CASSADPGEETQYF

J: TRBJ2-7
V: TRBV29-1
CDR3: CSVDDPRQGSGRQYF

J: TRBJ2-7
V: TRBV7-9
CDR3: CASSRGQGRSYEQYF